The 28 T cell receptor beta chains below were found in one sample sequenced in a study of CD8 T cells in ankylosing spondylitis. MiXCR, applied by TCRdb to the 5' RACE reads, yields one record per CDR3 protein. The data show under 250,000 distinct CDR3 sequences, with roughly 32% seen just once and around 4% held by the top ten. The sample taken for sequencing was blood, either unsorted or a sorted T cell fraction (not recorded which). Receptors were obtained from a male donor with ankylosing spondylitis or in good health (not recorded which).

The chain recombines TRBV29-1 with TRBJ2-5; weak D call: TRBD1 (6 bases). The CDR3 is made up of 14 amino acids. The germline gives CDR1 SQVTM, CDR2 ANQGSEA. V was cut by 7 bases and J by 10 bases, with 25 bases left in between. For the CDR3, the DNA is TGCAGCGCGTTGTTGTGGGACAATATCGTGGACCAGTACTTC. This sequence encodes CSALLWDNIVDQYF.

This clonotype showed up just a few times. The genes are TRBV6-1 and TRBJ2-1, with TRBD1 identical over 7 bases. Germline V gene lookup returns CDR1 MNHNS and CDR2 SASEGT. There are 15 residues in the CDR3. Germline trimming cut 6 bases from V and 0 bases from J; bases unmatched to any gene: 5. The chain's CDR3 is CASRQGLSSYNEQFF. The CDR3 DNA follows: TGTGCCAGCAGACAGGGGTTGAGCTCCTACAATGAGCAGTTCTTC.

The chain employs TRBV15 and TRBJ2-7, with TRBD1 identical over 8 bases. The germline gives CDR1 LNHNV, CDR2 YYDKDF (reference sequence). The CDR3 extends over 14 amino acids. Trimming removed 0 bases from V and 5 bases from J; junction bases left unmatched: 3. This chain's CDR3 is CATSRDRGHHEQYF. The CDR3 coding sequence is TGTGCCACCAGCAGAGACAGGGGGCACCACGAGCAGTACTTC.

DNA for the CDR3: TGTGCCAGCAGTTTGGGGGGGTTTAGCAATCAGCCCCAGCATTTT. This gives the protein CASSLGGFSNQPQHF. The chain links TRBV12-3 or TRBV12-4 to TRBJ1-5, with TRBD1 as a possible D gene (5 bases). Trimming stripped 3 bases from V and 0 bases from J, with 9 bases between. The CDR3 consists of 15 residues.

This clonotype occurred a few times. This chain joins TRBV12-3 or TRBV12-4 and TRBJ2-3; TRBD2 matches at 7 bases. This CDR3 comprises 15 residues. Unmatched junction bases numbered 6, after V lost 5 bases and J lost 1 base. CDR3 nucleotides: TGTGCCAGCAGTCCAAGCGGGGCCTGCACAGATACGCAGTATTTT. Protein product: CASSPSGACTDTQYF.

The chain couples TRBV19 to TRBJ2-1, with a weak D call TRBD2 (7 bases). Germline loops: CDR1 LNHDA, CDR2 SQIVND (reference sequence). The CDR3 runs 15 residues. V lost 3 bases to trimming and J lost 3 bases, with 12 bases between them. CDR3 in DNA: TGTGCCAGTAGTATGCGGGGGACAATCTACAATGAGCAGTTCTTC. The encoded protein is CASSMRGTIYNEQFF.

The table lists this clonotype with a few counts. The chain combines TRBV15 with TRBJ2-3, with 10 bases matching TRBD2. With 6 bases clipped from V and 2 bases from J, the junction kept 8 bases outside the gene matches. CDR1 is LNHNV, CDR2 YYDKDF, per germline (reference sequence). There are 16 residues in the CDR3. CDR3 protein: CATSTLTSGLTDTQYF. The CDR3 DNA follows: TGTGCCACCAGTACCCTGACTAGCGGGCTCACAGATACGCAGTATTTT.

This clonotype showed up many times. The CDR3 sequence is CSARDLNRDTDTQYF. CDR3 nucleotides: TGCAGTGCTAGAGATCTTAACCGGGACACAGATACGCAGTATTTT. The genes are TRBV20-1 and TRBJ2-3; a weak D match, TRBD2 (5 bases). V was cut by 0 bases and J by 2 bases, with 12 bases left in between. Germline V gives CDR1 DFQATT, CDR2 SNEGSKA (reference sequence). This CDR3 contains 15 residues.

The V and J genes are TRBV10-3 and TRBJ1-2, with D possibly being TRBD1 (5 bases). V was clipped by 6 bases and J by 7 bases, with 15 bases between them. CDR1 ENHRY and CDR2 SYGVKD come from the germline V gene. The CDR3 runs to 13 residues. CDR3 protein: CAISPTERSGYTF. The CDR3 DNA sequence: TGTGCCATCAGCCCGACAGAGCGTAGTGGCTACACCTTC.

This clonotype appeared once. The J gene is TRBJ1-1, the V gene TRBV20-1; TRBD1 is a possible D gene (5 bases). The length of the CDR3 is 12 residues. Germline V lookup: CDR1 DFQATT, CDR2 SNEGSKA (reference sequence). Trimming left V 7 bases short and J 1 base short, with 10 bases between. The CDR3 loop reads CSVSGGNTEAFF. The CDR3, as DNA: TGCAGTGTAAGCGGGGGGAACACTGAAGCTTTCTTT.

The rearrangement joins TRBV29-1 to TRBJ2-2; 12 bases align to TRBD1. CDR1 and CDR2 (germline): SQVTM, ANQGSEA. The CDR3 runs to 18 residues. Losses at the gene ends were 5 bases for V and 6 bases for J; bases not matched to a gene: 16. The CDR3 nucleotides are TGCAGCGTTCATGGCCCCCCGGGACAGGGGGCGCAGGCCGGGGAGCTGTTTTTT. Translated: CSVHGPPGQGAQAGELFF.

V gene TRBV7-2 combines with J gene TRBJ2-7; D is undetermined. The CDR3 length is 14 residues. V dropped 1 base and J dropped 4 bases, with 11 bases sitting between them. Germline CDR1 SGHTA, CDR2 FQGNSA. The CDR3 spells CASSLEYSRYEQYF. The CDR3, as DNA: TGTGCCAGCAGCTTAGAGTACAGCAGATACGAGCAGTACTTC.

Only a few counts were recorded for this clonotype. The genes are TRBV20-1 and TRBJ1-4; the match to TRBD1 covers 7 bases. The length of the CDR3 is 16 residues. Germline trimming cut 6 bases from V and 3 bases from J; bases unmatched to any gene: 13. Germline lookup yields CDR1 DFQATT and CDR2 SNEGSKA (reference sequence). CDR3 in DNA: TGCAGTGCCTTCGACAGGGACCTTGTGGCTAATGAAAAACTGTTTTTT. This sequence encodes CSAFDRDLVANEKLFF.

The rearrangement joins TRBV15 to TRBJ2-6; D is perhaps TRBD1 (6 bases). V shed 7 bases and J shed 2 bases, with 18 bases lying between them. This CDR3 has 17 residues. CDR1 and CDR2 from the germline V gene are LNHNV and YYDKDF (reference sequence). CDR3: CATTLPQGSPGANVLTF. In nucleotides, the CDR3 is TGTGCCACCACCCTCCCACAGGGTTCACCTGGGGCCAACGTCCTGACTTTC.

The J gene is TRBJ2-5, the V gene TRBV10-3; D tentatively fits TRBD1 or TRBD2 (5 bases each). Germline V gene data show CDR1 as ENHRY and CDR2 as SYGVKD. Between the trimmed V and J ends, which lost 4 bases and 5 bases, there was a span of 14 bases. This CDR3 has 14 amino acids. CDR3 residues: CAISGGRAQETQYF. The CDR3 DNA reads TGTGCCATCAGTGGGGGACGCGCCCAGGAGACCCAGTACTTC.

Ten or more counts support this clonotype. The J gene is TRBJ2-7, the V gene TRBV20-1; D tentatively reads TRBD1 or TRBD2 (6 bases each). The germline gives CDR1 DFQATT, CDR2 SNEGSKA (reference sequence). CDR3 length equals 12 residues. With 6 bases removed from V and 6 bases from J, the gap between germline ends came to 15 bases. As DNA, the CDR3 is TGCAGTGCCATACCGGGGGCCTCCGAGCAGTACTTC. Protein: CSAIPGASEQYF.

This chain uses TRBV20-1 with TRBJ1-4, with a possible D match to TRBD1 (5 bases). The CDR3 is made up of 14 amino acids. The germline V and J ends were trimmed by 7 bases and 7 bases, with 19 bases remaining between them. CDR1 and CDR2 from the germline V gene are DFQATT and SNEGSKA (reference sequence). The CDR3 coding sequence is TGCAGTGTGGCAGCGACGGGGCTCAGTGAAAAACTGTTTTTT. This codes for CSVAATGLSEKLFF.

This chain uses TRBV5-1 with TRBJ2-1; possibly TRBD2 for D (6 bases). V gave up 0 bases and J gave up 0 bases, with 10 bases separating them. Germline CDR1 is SGHRS and CDR2 is YFSETQ. The CDR3 length is 16 residues. The CDR3 is CASSLDSDYSYNEQFF. The DNA of the CDR3 is TGCGCCAGCAGCTTGGATTCGGACTACTCCTACAATGAGCAGTTCTTC.

The chain carries TRBV5-1 and TRBJ2-1; the match to TRBD2 covers 8 bases. The junction had 8 bases not matched to a gene; V was cut back by 4 bases and J by 5 bases. CDR1 is SGHRS and CDR2 is YFSETQ in the germline V gene. The CDR3 is 15 amino acids. The CDR3 is CASSLSGGTHNEQFF. CDR3 DNA sequence: TGCGCCAGCAGCCTCAGCGGGGGAACCCACAATGAGCAGTTCTTC.

This clonotype was found once. The chain recombines TRBV27 with TRBJ2-6, with unresolved D. This CDR3 region has 15 residues. Germline assignment: CDR1 MNHEY and CDR2 SMNVEV (reference sequence). Trimming left V 9 bases short and J 1 base short, with 13 bases between. The CDR3 spells CASTRTFSGANVLTF. CDR3 in DNA: TGTGCCAGTACCCGGACCTTTTCTGGGGCCAACGTCCTGACTTTC.

The sample holds a few counts of this clonotype. This chain joins TRBV6-5 and TRBJ1-2; TRBD1 matches at 7 bases. Trimming removed 2 bases from V and 4 bases from J; junction bases left unmatched: 7. The CDR3 is made up of 15 amino acids. Germline V gene sequence: CDR1 MNHEY, CDR2 SVGAGI. Written as DNA, the CDR3 is TGTGCCAGCAGTTACCGGGGGCAGGGGGGCTATGGCTACACCTTC. Protein sequence: CASSYRGQGGYGYTF.

This sequence joins TRBV11-2 and TRBJ1-1; D call uncertain. The CDR3 totals 14 residues. V was shortened by 3 bases and J by 0 bases, with 8 bases between the two germline ends. CDR1 and CDR2 (germline): SGHAT, FQNNGV. CDR3 loop: CASSFRGLNTEAFF. The CDR3 coding sequence is TGTGCCAGCAGCTTTCGAGGACTGAACACTGAAGCTTTCTTT.

This clonotype was counted a few times. The rearrangement uses TRBV12-3 or TRBV12-4 and TRBJ1-6; D is undetermined. Trimming left V 3 bases short and J 10 bases short, with 7 bases between. The CDR3 is 12 amino acids. The CDR3 sequence: CASSFSISPLHF. CDR3 nucleotide sequence: TGTGCCAGCAGTTTCTCTATATCACCCCTCCACTTT.

This clonotype came up many times. The gene calls are TRBV20-1 and TRBJ2-3; D is undetermined. The V end was cut by 3 bases, the J end by 4 bases, with 11 bases between. Germline values: CDR1 DFQATT, CDR2 SNEGSKA (reference sequence). This CDR3 has 13 residues. CDR3 DNA sequence: TGCAGTGCTAGTTGGAGTAGCTCAGATACGCAGTATTTT. This sequence encodes CSASWSSSDTQYF.

This chain links TRBV20-1 with TRBJ2-3, with a possible D match to TRBD2 (6 bases). Trimming shortened V by 3 bases and J by 4 bases, and 20 bases separated the two germline ends. The germline CDR1 and CDR2 sequences are DFQATT and SNEGSKA (reference sequence). CDR3 length: 16 residues. The CDR3 reads CSASPQAPGGADTQYF. In nucleotides, the CDR3 is TGCAGTGCTAGCCCCCAAGCCCCTGGCGGGGCAGATACGCAGTATTTT.

In this sample, this clonotype turned up a few times. The chain joins TRBV20-1 to TRBJ2-5, with 12 bases lining up with TRBD2. Germline lookup yields CDR1 DFQATT and CDR2 SNEGSKA (reference sequence). The trim removed 6 bases at V and 2 bases at J, leaving 7 bases unmatched. This CDR3 has 15 residues. The CDR3 sequence is CSAKTSGGKQETQYF. In nucleotides, the CDR3 is TGCAGTGCAAAAACTAGCGGGGGGAAACAAGAGACCCAGTACTTC.

This clonotype appeared a few times. V usage is TRBV20-1 and J usage is TRBJ2-4, with D possibly being TRBD1 (5 bases). CDR1 and CDR2 from the germline V gene are DFQATT and SNEGSKA (reference sequence). The germline V and J ends were trimmed by 1 base and 1 base, with 20 bases remaining between them. The CDR3 has 18 amino acids. CDR3 residues: CSARANLGQGLAKNIQYF. The CDR3 bases are TGCAGTGCTAGAGCAAATTTGGGGCAAGGCCTGGCCAAAAACATTCAGTACTTC.

The chain recombines TRBV4-2 with TRBJ1-3; D is undetermined. The CDR3 totals 16 residues. V gave up 2 bases and J gave up 0 bases, with 11 bases separating them. Germline V gene sequence: CDR1 LGHNA, CDR2 YNFKEQ. The DNA of the CDR3 is TGTGCCAGCAGCCAACCCGACTGGTACTCTGGAAACACCATATATTTT. Encoded protein: CASSQPDWYSGNTIYF.